These 27 T cell receptor beta chains originate from one sample sequenced in a study of blood T cell repertoires in COVID-19. Repertoires were generated with immunoSEQ multiplex PCR, while TCRdb's copy carries only in-frame clones and drops some. Here the sample spans 68,000 or so clones, nearly 90% being singletons. Sequenced sample: peripheral blood. The receptors were gathered from a man between 65 and 85 years old with active or convalescent COVID-19.

Worth noting for this clone: One end of the junction varies from germline; a read error may be responsible. This chain connects TRBV6-5 to TRBJ2-3, with TRBD2 matching over 13 bases. The CDR3 contains 16 residues. Germline CDR1 and CDR2: MNHEY and SVGAGI. The CDR3 DNA reads TGTGCCAGCAGTTCGGGACTAGCGGGAAGCAGAGATACGCAGTATTTT. Translated: CASSSGLAGSRDTQYF.

The V call is TRBV30, the J call TRBJ1-1; tentative D call: TRBD1 (6 bases). From germline, CDR1 is GTSNPN and CDR2 SVGIG (reference sequence). Trimming cost V 5 bases and J 4 bases, with 8 bases left between them. The CDR3 extends over 11 amino acids. DNA of the CDR3: TGTGCCTGGGTAGGGGGCACTGAAGCTTTCTTT. Its translation is CAWVGGTEAFF.

The rearrangement joins TRBV5-1 to TRBJ1-1; 7 nucleotides agree with TRBD1. The germline CDR1 and CDR2 sequences are SGHRS and YFSETQ. With V trimmed by 0 bases and J by 0 bases, 11 bases remained unmatched. This CDR3 has 18 residues. The CDR3 here is CASSLAMTGSLMNTEAFF. The CDR3 nucleotides read TGCGCCAGCAGCTTGGCCATGACAGGGAGCCTCATGAACACTGAAGCTTTCTTT.

This chain connects TRBV5-1 to TRBJ2-7; 11 bases are shared with TRBD2. The CDR3 runs 12 residues. The trim removed 5 bases at V and 6 bases at J, leaving 1 base unmatched. Germline lookup yields CDR1 SGHRS and CDR2 YFSETQ. The CDR3 here is CASRLAGGEQYF. The CDR3 DNA reads TGCGCCAGCAGGCTAGCGGGAGGCGAGCAGTACTTC.

The J gene is TRBJ1-2, the V gene TRBV30; no reliable D call. The V and J ends lost 3 bases and 6 bases respectively, with 14 bases between them. Germline CDR1 and CDR2: GTSNPN and SVGIG (reference sequence). This CDR3 contains 13 residues. The CDR3 nucleotides read TGTGCCTGGAGAAAAGAGGCCCTAGATGGCTACACCTTC. Translation: CAWRKEALDGYTF.

The V gene is TRBV19, the J gene TRBJ2-5; 10 bases fit TRBD2. The trim removed 5 bases at V and 4 bases at J, leaving 7 bases unmatched. The length of the CDR3 is 15 residues. From germline, CDR1 is LNHDA and CDR2 SQIVND (reference sequence). CDR3 nucleotides: TGTGCCAGTAGTCGTCCTAGCGGGAGCTTAGAGACCCAGTACTTC. It codes for CASSRPSGSLETQYF.

The chain is built from TRBV3-1 (or the pseudogene TRBV3-2) and TRBJ1-5, with 7 bases matching TRBD1. Trimming took 4 bases from V and 5 from J; bases not matched to a gene: 5. The germline gives CDR1 LGHDT, CDR2 YNNKEL (reference sequence). The CDR3 is 14 residues long. The CDR3 coding sequence is TGTGCCAGCAGCCTACGACAGGGTCATCAGCCCCAGCATTTT. This translates into CASSLRQGHQPQHF.

This clone was detected only a few times. V is TRBV5-5 and J is TRBJ2-7; a weak D match, TRBD2 (5 bases). V lost 0 bases and J lost 2, with 15 bases in between. The CDR3 has 16 amino acids. The V gene's germline CDR1 is SGHKS and CDR2 YYEKEE (reference sequence). CDR3 coding DNA: TGTGCCAGCAGCTTGGAGGCCGGGAATAGGGCCTACGAGCAGTACTTC. It codes for CASSLEAGNRAYEQYF.

The gene calls are TRBV27 and TRBJ2-7; 8 nucleotides align to TRBD2. This CDR3 contains 14 residues. Per germline, CDR1 MNHEY and CDR2 SMNVEV (reference sequence). The J segment lost 4 bases and the V segment lost 3 bases, leaving 5 bases of the junction unmatched. CDR3 nucleotide sequence: TGTGCCAGCAGTTTTACTAGCGGCCCGTACGAGCAGTACTTC. Its protein is CASSFTSGPYEQYF.

The V and J genes are TRBV2 and TRBJ1-6; D remains ambiguous. V was shortened by 1 base and J by 7 bases, with 5 bases between the two germline ends. The length of the CDR3 is 13 residues. Looked up from germline, CDR1 is SNHLY and CDR2 is FYNNEI. The CDR3: CASSEDMNSPLHF. CDR3 coding DNA: TGTGCCAGCAGTGAAGATATGAATTCACCCCTCCACTTT.

The V gene is TRBV21-1, the J gene TRBJ1-2; the table calls TRBD1, which could not be checked here. TRBV21-1 is a known pseudogene. The CDR3 runs 16 residues. The CDR3 spells CASSGGQGGLYYGYTF. CDR3 DNA sequence: TGTGCCAGCTCTGGGGGACAGGGGGGGCTCTACTATGGCTACACCTTC.

The gene calls are TRBV5-5 and TRBJ1-2; 7 bases are a match to TRBD1. CDR1 is SGHKS and CDR2 is YYEKEE in the germline V gene (reference sequence). The CDR3 loop spans 13 amino acids. Trimming removed 1 base from V and 7 bases from J; junction bases left unmatched: 4. The CDR3 reads CASSLSGGGGYTF. CDR3 nucleotides: TGTGCCAGCAGCTTGTCAGGGGGAGGTGGCTACACCTTC.

V gene TRBV12-3 or TRBV12-4 combines with J gene TRBJ1-2, with no clear D. Trimming left V 6 bases short and J 5 bases short, with 10 bases between. The CDR3 length is 12 residues. The CDR3 nucleotides are TGTGCCAGCAGCTCCGGGAGGTATGGCTACACCTTC. Encoded protein: CASSSGRYGYTF.

There are a few counts of this clone. The V call is TRBV6-6, the J call TRBJ2-5; 7 positions agree with TRBD1. V was clipped by 7 bases and J by 3 bases; unmatched bases: 11. Germline assignment: CDR1 MNHNY and CDR2 SVGAGI (reference sequence). This CDR3 region has 15 residues. The CDR3 bases are TGTGCCAGCATCCCCTCCTCCGGGACAGAAGAGACCCAGTACTTC. Translation gives CASIPSSGTEETQYF.

The chain uses TRBV9 and TRBJ2-2; D not resolved. V lost 3 bases and J lost 1, with 13 bases in between. The length of the CDR3 is 16 residues. The germline V gene has CDR1 SGDLS and CDR2 YYNGEE. The DNA for the CDR3 is TGTGCCAGCAGCGCCGAGGCCTTAGGGAACACCGGGGAGCTGTTTTTT. Protein: CASSAEALGNTGELFF.

This sequence joins TRBV28 and TRBJ2-1, with a possible D match to TRBD1 (6 bases). Per the germline V gene, CDR1 is MDHEN and CDR2 is SYDVKM. The CDR3 runs 14 residues. Trimming cost V 7 bases and J 13 bases, with 23 bases left between them. CDR3 nucleotides: TGTGCCAGCACCAACCTCGGGGACACCGATTACCAGTTCTTC. This encodes CASTNLGDTDYQFF. Combining the CDR3 with reference TRBV28 and TRBJ2-1 gives the whole variable domain DVKVTQSSRYLVKRTGEKVFLECVQDMDHENMFWYRQDPGLGLRLIYFSYDVKMKEKGDIPEGYSVSREKKERFSLILESASTNQTSMYLCASTNLGDTDYQFFGPGTRLTVL.

This clone appeared once. This chain joins TRBV5-1 and TRBJ1-2; D remains unclear. Trimming stripped 1 base from V and 2 bases from J, with 6 bases between. The CDR3 spans 13 residues. Germline assignment: CDR1 SGHRS and CDR2 YFSETQ. CDR3: CASSLNKNYGYTF. The CDR3 DNA follows: TGCGCCAGCAGCTTGAACAAGAACTATGGCTACACCTTC.

The chain links TRBV5-6 to TRBJ2-7; TRBD1 matches at 11 bases. J was trimmed by 9 bases and V by 4 bases; bases with no gene match: 15. Germline CDR1 reads SGHDT; CDR2 reads YYEEEE. CDR3 size: 16 residues. CDR3 in amino acids: CASSQLRDRGGLGQYF. The CDR3 nucleotides are TGTGCCAGCAGCCAGCTACGGGACAGGGGGGGGCTTGGGCAGTACTTC.

A single count supports this clone. This chain connects TRBV27 to TRBJ2-1, with TRBD1 matching over 9 bases. Trimming took 4 bases from V and 4 from J; bases not matched to a gene: 11. The CDR3 has 17 amino acids. Germline lookup yields CDR1 MNHEY and CDR2 SMNVEV (reference sequence). The CDR3 spells CASSSQSTGGGYNEQFF. As DNA, the CDR3 is TGTGCCAGCAGTTCCCAATCGACAGGGGGAGGATACAATGAGCAGTTCTTC.

The rearrangement uses TRBV5-1 and TRBJ2-5; D may be TRBD1 (5 bases). The CDR3 runs to 19 residues. Trimming left V 2 bases short and J 2 bases short, with 25 bases between. Looked up from germline, CDR1 is SGHRS and CDR2 is YFSETQ. The CDR3 reads CASSLMGRSYRMTQETQYF. The CDR3 DNA reads as TGCGCCAGCAGCTTAATGGGGCGAAGCTACCGTATGACTCAAGAGACCCAGTACTTC.

The chain combines TRBV19 with TRBJ1-6, with no clear D. The CDR3 covers 16 residues. Germline V CDR1 and CDR2: LNHDA, SQIVND (reference sequence). V lost 5 bases to trimming and J lost 5 bases, with 16 bases between them. CDR3 protein: CASSPFPGNHNSPLHF. The CDR3 DNA reads as TGTGCCAGTAGTCCGTTCCCCGGGAACCATAATTCACCCCTCCACTTT.

The chain is built from TRBV6-1 and TRBJ1-2; D gene uncertain. Trimming stripped 2 bases from V and 4 bases from J, with 2 bases between. Germline V lookup: CDR1 MNHNS, CDR2 SASEGT. This CDR3 has 11 amino acids. This CDR3 reads CASSERYGYTF. The CDR3 region has the DNA TGTGCCAGCAGTGAACGCTATGGCTACACCTTC.

The count of this clone is one. V usage is TRBV12-3 or TRBV12-4 and J usage is TRBJ2-5; D not certain. V lost 5 bases to trimming and J lost 1 base, with 8 bases between them. The CDR3 is 13 residues long. The CDR3 sequence: CASSTQLQETQYF. The CDR3 DNA sequence: TGTGCCAGCAGTACTCAACTCCAAGAGACCCAGTACTTC.

The chain couples TRBV4-2 to TRBJ2-1, with TRBD2 matching over 10 bases. From germline, CDR1 is LGHNA and CDR2 YNFKEQ. The length of the CDR3 is 15 residues. The trim removed 0 bases at V and 5 bases at J, leaving 1 base unmatched. In DNA form, the CDR3 reads TGTGCCAGCAGCCAAGAACTAGCGGGGAACAATGAGCAGTTCTTC. This codes for CASSQELAGNNEQFF.

This chain joins TRBV19 and TRBJ2-2; TRBD1 might be the D (6 bases). The CDR3 is 16 residues long. The V gene lost 3 bases and the J gene lost 0 bases, with 11 bases spanning the gap. The germline CDR1 and CDR2 sequences are LNHDA and SQIVND (reference sequence). The CDR3 DNA is TGTGCCAGTAGTATTATACAGGGATCGAACACCGGGGAGCTGTTTTTT. Protein sequence: CASSIIQGSNTGELFF. Using reference TRBV19 and TRBJ2-2 for the parts outside the CDR3, the full variable domain is DGGITQSPKYLFRKEGQNVTLSCEQNLNHDAMYWYRQDPGQGLRLIYYSQIVNDFQKGDIAEGYSVSREKKESFPLTVTSAQKNPTAFYLCASSIIQGSNTGELFFGEGSRLTVL.

This chain connects TRBV29-1 to TRBJ2-1; tentatively, D is TRBD2 (6 bases). Germline V gives CDR1 SQVTM, CDR2 ANQGSEA. There are 15 residues in the CDR3. V lost 0 bases, J lost 7 bases, and 16 bases lay in between. The CDR3 spells CSVEDPTRDWNEQFF. For the CDR3, the DNA is TGCAGCGTTGAAGATCCCACGAGGGACTGGAATGAGCAGTTCTTC.

The rearrangement uses TRBV15 and TRBJ2-1, with 9 bases lining up with TRBD2. Germline CDR1 reads LNHNV; CDR2 reads YYDKDF (reference sequence). The CDR3 length is 16 residues. V trimming: 0 bases; J trimming: 8 bases; junction bases outside the gene matches: 8. The CDR3 DNA reads TGTGCCACCAGCAGAGATCTCGGGACTAGCATAGATGAGCAGTTCTTC. Residues: CATSRDLGTSIDEQFF.